This T cell receptor beta chain was sequenced in a study of T cells expressing NK-cell markers (dated by TCRdb to 2018 to 2021). Study-wide context: Three sorted T-cell subsets (CD3+CD56+NKG2C+, CD3+CD56+NKG2C- and CD3+CD56-NKG2C+) from several donors had their TCR beta-chain repertoires profiled. Illumina HiSeq 2000/2500, MiSeq or NextSeq was used to sequence libraries as 2 x 150 bp reads. The study sequenced eight donors, all healthy volunteers chosen at random: three men and five women. Among the eight sequenced donors, seven were HCMV-seropositive and one was HCMV-seronegative.

The CDR3 holds 15 amino acids from the cysteine to the phenylalanine. No DNA sequence was recorded. Reading the germline V gene gives CDR1 SGHTA and CDR2 FQGNSA. Turning to this clonotype: It has no known antigen specificity.

Sequencer: Illumina HiSeq 2000. TCR beta cDNA libraries were made by 5'RACE template switching that added a universal primer site and unique molecular identifiers. Synthesis of cDNA was primed from the TCR beta constant segment and was followed by two consecutive PCR amplification steps. As for the authors' bioinformatics: Reads were demultiplexed and grouped by UMI with MIGEC, and clonotypes were assembled and quantified with MiTCR. To exclude erroneous sequences, only TCR cDNA sequences supported by at least two reads were retained. The tcR package was used for downstream repertoire analysis, with clonotypes matched between fractions based on CDR3 nucleotide sequence plus V segment. VDJmatch was used to annotate antigen specificity against VDJdb, with one amino acid substitution allowed in CDR3. TCRdb reprocessed the reads and assigns one entry to each CDR3 protein sequence, leaving out DNA. For this entry, the V and J calls and clone size follow TCRdb and not the study's own pipeline. The table of this sample itemizes just under 150,000 distinct CDR3 sequences. Jointly, the top ten make up approximately 12% of the sample.

HCMV serostatus was determined by detecting HCMV-specific IgG in serum with a commercial ELISA kit. Ficoll density gradient centrifugation was used to isolate peripheral blood mononuclear cells from blood. Study-wide findings and limitations: Whether the expanded NKG2C-expressing T cell clones were specific for HCMV antigens remained unclear. Those dominant clonotypes were again the most abundant among CD3+CD56-NKG2C+ cells in a few donors, at about 28.3-60.1%. In roughly 6 donors, the dominant CD3+CD56+NKG2C+ clonotypes were among the top 10 CD8+ clonotypes and accounted for roughly 1.0-8% of CD8+ T cells.

Sequences were obtained from blood T cells: a sorted CD56 or NKG2C T cell subset, CD4+ or CD8+ T cells, or bulk PBMC T cells (not recorded which). This TCR was recovered from a man between 18 and 29 years old in good health. Donor details come from another sample of the same person, matched by shared clones. Recombination joined TRBV7-2 with TRBJ1-3. The CDR3 reads CASSADVSPGNTIYF.